The 12 T cell receptor beta chains listed next were all sequenced from one sample in a study of cytomegalovirus exposure and HLA in healthy donors. Repertoires were generated with immunoSEQ multiplex PCR, while TCRdb's copy carries only in-frame clones and drops some. Of 300,000 to 450,000 clones in the sample, 86% are singletons; the top ten hold around 0.8%. Sequenced material: PBMCs. These TCRs come from a woman younger than 35 in good health and CMV-seronegative.

The chain couples TRBV6-1 to TRBJ1-4; 8 positions match TRBD1. The CDR3 totals 14 residues. Per the germline V gene, CDR1 is MNHNS and CDR2 is SASEGT. V dropped 3 bases and J dropped 5; count of bases not matched to a gene: 2. Here the CDR3 reads CASSEYRGNEKLFF. For the CDR3, the DNA is TGTGCCAGCAGTGAGTACAGGGGGAATGAAAAACTGTTTTTT.

This chain joins TRBV6-1 and TRBJ2-2, with 7 bases aligning to TRBD1. Germline V CDR1 and CDR2: MNHNS, SASEGT. V gave up 6 bases and J gave up 2 bases; unmatched junction bases: 6. The CDR3 extends over 15 amino acids. The CDR3, as DNA: TGTGCCAGCAGAGGACAGGCCACCAACACCGGGGAGCTGTTTTTT. Its translation is CASRGQATNTGELFF.

The chain couples TRBV27 to TRBJ2-3; maybe TRBD2 (7 bases). The CDR3 spans 17 residues. Germline CDR1 MNHEY, CDR2 SMNVEV (reference sequence). V dropped 6 bases and J dropped 1 base, with 20 bases sitting between them. CDR3 sequence: CASSWRSGRGGTDTQYF. The CDR3 nucleotides are TGTGCCAGCAGCTGGAGGTCGGGGAGGGGGGGCACAGATACGCAGTATTTT.

The chain recombines TRBV7-9 with TRBJ2-5, with D maybe TRBD1 (6 bases). The CDR3 loop spans 13 amino acids. V lost 3 bases and J 6 bases, leaving 11 bases between the germline ends. The germline CDR1 and CDR2 sequences are SEHNR and FQNEAQ (reference sequence). The CDR3 bases are TGTGCCAGCAGCTTGAGAGGGGACAAGACCCAGTACTTC. Its translation is CASSLRGDKTQYF.

The chain recombines TRBV7-8 with TRBJ2-2; 10 nucleotides line up with TRBD2. V was clipped by 5 bases and J by 2 bases; unmatched bases: 5. The CDR3 loop spans 16 amino acids. Germline values: CDR1 SGHVS, CDR2 FQNEAQ. The CDR3 region has the DNA TGTGCCAGCAGCCCACTAGCGGGAAGAAACACCGGGGAGCTGTTTTTT. It specifies CASSPLAGRNTGELFF.

This chain connects TRBV7-9 to TRBJ2-3; D is unclear. Trimming pared 7 bases from V and 6 bases from J, leaving 11 bases between. CDR3 length: 12 residues. The V gene's germline CDR1 is SEHNR and CDR2 FQNEAQ (reference sequence). In DNA form, the CDR3 reads TGTGCCAGCACCTATTCCGTGGATACGCAGTATTTT. Its translation: CASTYSVDTQYF.

CDR3 protein: CASSLRTGGGQPQHF. In DNA, the CDR3 is TGTGCCAGCAGTTTACGGACAGGGGGCGGTCAGCCCCAGCATTTT. This chain links TRBV27 with TRBJ1-5; 11 bases fit TRBD1. Looked up from germline, CDR1 is MNHEY and CDR2 is SMNVEV (reference sequence). V lost 2 bases to trimming and J lost 6 bases; unmatched junction nucleotides: 3. The CDR3 is made up of 15 amino acids.

The rearrangement joins TRBV6-6 to TRBJ1-2, with D perhaps TRBD1 (6 bases). In germline, CDR1 is MNHNY, CDR2 SVGAGI (reference sequence). V lost 5 bases to trimming and J lost 1 base, with 8 bases between them. CDR3 length equals 13 residues. For the CDR3, the DNA is TGTGCCAGCAGTCTGGACAGTAACTATGGCTACACCTTC. It yields the protein CASSLDSNYGYTF.

The chain joins TRBV19 to TRBJ1-2; D remains unclear. The V end lost 7 bases, the J end lost 3 bases, and 6 bases lay between the germline ends. The CDR3 is 11 amino acids. Looked up from germline, CDR1 is LNHDA and CDR2 is SQIVND (reference sequence). The CDR3 spells CASMRDYGYTF. The CDR3 region has the DNA TGTGCCAGTATGAGGGACTATGGCTACACCTTC.

The rearrangement joins TRBV5-8 to TRBJ2-7; no clear D gene. There are 11 residues in the CDR3. The germline V gene has CDR1 SGHTS and CDR2 YDEGEE. V shed 5 bases and J shed 6 bases, with 9 bases lying between them. Here the CDR3 DNA reads TGTGCCAGCAGGACTGACCGCGAGCAGTACTTC. It translates to CASRTDREQYF.

The gene calls are TRBV2 and TRBJ1-5, with D hard to call. V gave up 0 bases and J gave up 2 bases, with 8 bases separating them. The CDR3 totals 15 residues. The germline CDR1 and CDR2 sequences are SNHLY and FYNNEI. CDR3 nucleotide sequence: TGTGCCAGCAGTGAAGCGCGTGAAGGCAATCAGCCCCAGCATTTT. Translated, it gives CASSEAREGNQPQHF.

This clone appeared once. The chain uses TRBV6-4 and TRBJ2-5; 7 positions match TRBD1. V gave up 2 bases and J gave up 2 bases; unmatched junction bases: 5. The germline V gene encodes CDR1 MRHNA and CDR2 SNTAGT. This CDR3 is built from 15 residues. The DNA for the CDR3 is TGTGCCAGCAGTGACGAATCAGGGGGACAAGAGACCCAGTACTTC. Protein: CASSDESGGQETQYF.